Listed below are T cell receptor beta chains from one sample, sequenced in a study of blood T cell repertoires in COVID-19. TCRdb's table, derived via immunoSEQ multiplex PCR, lists solely in-frame clones and lacks some. In the table there are around 260,000 clones, about nine tenths of which are singletons. The source material was peripheral blood. The source is a man aged 55 to 69 who had recovered from COVID-19. Each CDR3 is given with its conserved first and last residue. Each record gives: clone size, J gene, CDR3 length, V gene, D gene, CDR3 DNA, CDR3 protein. A D gene is named only where the DNA matches it firmly. Some rows have no size entry. The others give once, few or many, or a class for an expanded clone.

size: NA
J: TRBJ1-6
length: 15
V: TRBV27
D: TRBD1
DNA: TGTGCCAGCAGTACCGGGACAGGGTTCAATTCACCCCTCCACTTT
CDR3: CASSTGTGFNSPLHF

size: NA
J: TRBJ2-1
length: 17
V: TRBV27
D: TRBD2
DNA: TGTGCCAGCAGTTTAGGCCCTATAGCGGGGGGCTACAATGAGCAGTTCTTC
CDR3: CASSLGPIAGGYNEQFF

size: once
J: TRBJ1-2
length: 16
V: TRBV14
D: TRBD1
DNA: TGTGCCAGCAGCCAAAGGCAGGGGGCGCGAGTCTATGGCTACACCTTC
CDR3: CASSQRQGARVYGYTF

size: NA
J: TRBJ1-1
length: 14
V: TRBV18
D: NA
DNA: TGTGCCACCATCCTACAGCCTTTGAACACTGAAGCTTTCTTT
CDR3: CATILQPLNTEAFF

size: NA
J: TRBJ1-3
length: 13
V: TRBV7-9
D: NA
DNA: TGTGCCAGCAGCTCCCGAGGAGGAAACACCATATATTTT
CDR3: CASSSRGGNTIYF

size: NA
J: TRBJ1-2
length: 16
V: TRBV5-8
D: TRBD1
DNA: TGTGCCAGCAGCTTCCGGACAGGCCCGCGCGAATATGGCTACACCTTC
CDR3: CASSFRTGPREYGYTF

size: NA
J: TRBJ1-6
length: 16
V: TRBV5-1
D: NA
DNA: TGCGCCAGCATCGCTTCTCCAAACAACGTCAATTCACCCCTCCACTTT
CDR3: CASIASPNNVNSPLHF

size: NA
J: TRBJ2-1
length: 13
V: TRBV19
D: NA
DNA: TGTGCCAGTAGTACTTATCCCGAGGGTGAGCAGTTCTTC
CDR3: CASSTYPEGEQFF

size: NA
J: TRBJ2-2
length: 15
V: TRBV2
D: TRBD1
DNA: TGTGCCAGCAGTCTCGACAGGGCGAACACCGGGGAGCTGTTTTTT
CDR3: CASSLDRANTGELFF

size: NA
J: TRBJ1-6
length: 13
V: TRBV12-3/TRBV12-4
D: NA
DNA: TGTGCCAGCAGCCTCCTAGAGGGATCACCCCTCCACTTT
CDR3: CASSLLEGSPLHF

size: NA
J: TRBJ2-1
length: 14
V: TRBV5-5
D: TRBD2
DNA: TGTGCCAGCAGCTTAGGGACTAGCTACAATGAGCAGTTCTTC
CDR3: CASSLGTSYNEQFF

size: NA
J: TRBJ1-1
length: 14
V: TRBV11-2
D: NA
DNA: TGTGCCAGCAGCTTAGATCTTACAGGGTTAGAAGCTTTCTTT
CDR3: CASSLDLTGLEAFF

size: NA
J: TRBJ2-1
length: 13
V: TRBV7-2
D: NA
DNA: TGTGCCAGCAGCTTAACAGCGAGGGATGAGCAGTTCTTC
CDR3: CASSLTARDEQFF

size: NA
J: TRBJ1-1
length: 15
V: TRBV5-6
D: TRBD1
DNA: TGTGCCAGCAGCTTTTACGGACAGGGCGTTTCTGAAGCTTTCTTT
CDR3: CASSFYGQGVSEAFF

size: NA
J: TRBJ2-2
length: 19
V: TRBV5-1
D: TRBD2
DNA: TGCGCCAGCAGGGCGAACGATCTAGCGGGGGGTCCTAACACCGGGGAGCTGTTTTTT
CDR3: CASRANDLAGGPNTGELFF

size: NA
J: TRBJ2-7
length: 14
V: TRBV7-2
D: TRBD1
DNA: TGTGCCAGCAGCTCTACGACAGGGGGCGGCGAGCAGTACTTC
CDR3: CASSSTTGGGEQYF